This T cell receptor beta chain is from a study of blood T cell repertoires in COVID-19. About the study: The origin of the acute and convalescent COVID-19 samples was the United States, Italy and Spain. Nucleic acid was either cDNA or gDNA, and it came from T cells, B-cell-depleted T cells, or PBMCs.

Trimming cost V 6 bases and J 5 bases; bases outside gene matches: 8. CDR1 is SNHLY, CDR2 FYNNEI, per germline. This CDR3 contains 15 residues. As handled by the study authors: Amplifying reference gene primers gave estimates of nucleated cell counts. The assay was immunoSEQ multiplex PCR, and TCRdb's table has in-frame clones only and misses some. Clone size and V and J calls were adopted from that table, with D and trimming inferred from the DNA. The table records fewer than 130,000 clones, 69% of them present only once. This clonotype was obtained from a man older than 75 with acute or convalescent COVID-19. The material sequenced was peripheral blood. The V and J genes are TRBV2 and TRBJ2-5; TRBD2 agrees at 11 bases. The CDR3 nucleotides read TGTGCCAGCAGAGGGACTAGCGGAACATGGGAGACCCAGTACTTC. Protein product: CASRGTSGTWETQYF.